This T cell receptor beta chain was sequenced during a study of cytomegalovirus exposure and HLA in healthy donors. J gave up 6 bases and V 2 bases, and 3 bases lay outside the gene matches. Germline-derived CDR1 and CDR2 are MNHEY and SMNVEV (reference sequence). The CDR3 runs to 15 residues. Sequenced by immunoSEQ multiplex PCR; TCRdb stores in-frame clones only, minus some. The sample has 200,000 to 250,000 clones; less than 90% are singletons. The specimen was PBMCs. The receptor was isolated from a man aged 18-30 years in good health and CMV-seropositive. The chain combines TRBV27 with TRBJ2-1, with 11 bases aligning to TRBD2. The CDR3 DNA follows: TGTGCCAGCAGTTTACGAACTAGCGGGAGCAATGAGCAGTTCTTC. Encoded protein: CASSLRTSGSNEQFF.